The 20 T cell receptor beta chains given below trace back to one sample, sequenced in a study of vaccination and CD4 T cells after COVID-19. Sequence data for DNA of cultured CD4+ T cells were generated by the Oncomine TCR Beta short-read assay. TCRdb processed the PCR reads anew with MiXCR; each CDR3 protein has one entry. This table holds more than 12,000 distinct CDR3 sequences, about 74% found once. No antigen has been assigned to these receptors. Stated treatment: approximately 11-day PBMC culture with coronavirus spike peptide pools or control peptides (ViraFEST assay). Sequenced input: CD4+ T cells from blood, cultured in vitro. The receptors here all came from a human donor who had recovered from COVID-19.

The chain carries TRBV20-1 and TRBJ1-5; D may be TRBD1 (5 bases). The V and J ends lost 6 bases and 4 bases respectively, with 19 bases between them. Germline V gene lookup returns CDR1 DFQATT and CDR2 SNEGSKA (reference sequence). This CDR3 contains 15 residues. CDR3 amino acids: CSANTPTVPNQPQHF. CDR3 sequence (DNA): TGCAGTGCCAATACACCGACAGTCCCAAATCAGCCCCAGCATTTT.

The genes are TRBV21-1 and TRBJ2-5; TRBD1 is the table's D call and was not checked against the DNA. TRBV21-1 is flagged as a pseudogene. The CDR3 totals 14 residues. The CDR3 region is CASSKVTGMETQYF. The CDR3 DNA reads TGTGCCAGCAGCAAAGTTACAGGGATGGAGACCCAGTACTTC.

The CDR3 DNA sequence: TGTGCCAGCAGCTTAGCGCAGAGAGCGGGGGGGACCTACGAGCAGTACTTC. Protein product: CASSLAQRAGGTYEQYF. J is TRBJ2-7 and V is TRBV7-8, with 10 bases lining up with TRBD2. Germline CDR1 reads SGHVS; CDR2 reads FQNEAQ. The CDR3 runs to 17 residues. After removal of 0 bases from V and 2 bases from J, the junction contained 7 bases not matched to a gene.

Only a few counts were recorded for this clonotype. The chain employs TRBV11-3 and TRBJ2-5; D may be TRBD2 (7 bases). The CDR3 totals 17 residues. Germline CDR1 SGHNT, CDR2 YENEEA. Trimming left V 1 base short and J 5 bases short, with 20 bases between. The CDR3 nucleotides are TGTGCCAGCAGCTTAGGGGGAGGGGGTCACGCCCGGGAGACCCAGTACTTC. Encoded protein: CASSLGGGGHARETQYF.

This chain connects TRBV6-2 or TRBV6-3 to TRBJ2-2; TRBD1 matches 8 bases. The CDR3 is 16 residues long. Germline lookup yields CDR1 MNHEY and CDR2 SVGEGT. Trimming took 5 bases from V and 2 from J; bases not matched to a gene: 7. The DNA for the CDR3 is TGTGCCAGCAGTCCCCGAGGGACAGGCAACACCGGGGAGCTGTTTTTT. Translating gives CASSPRGTGNTGELFF.

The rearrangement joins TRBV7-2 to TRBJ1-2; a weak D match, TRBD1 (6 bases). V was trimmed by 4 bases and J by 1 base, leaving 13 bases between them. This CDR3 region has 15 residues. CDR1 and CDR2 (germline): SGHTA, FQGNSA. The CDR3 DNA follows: TGTGCCAGCAGCTCGGACAGTCCCCGTAACTATGGCTACACCTTC. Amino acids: CASSSDSPRNYGYTF.

The CDR3 region has the DNA TGTGCCAGCACCCGAACACCGAACTATGGCTACACCTTC. Residues: CASTRTPNYGYTF. The chain has TRBV6-1 and TRBJ1-2; no definite D call. This CDR3 has 13 amino acids. Looked up from germline, CDR1 is MNHNS and CDR2 is SASEGT. V lost 7 bases, J lost 2 bases, and 11 bases lay in between.

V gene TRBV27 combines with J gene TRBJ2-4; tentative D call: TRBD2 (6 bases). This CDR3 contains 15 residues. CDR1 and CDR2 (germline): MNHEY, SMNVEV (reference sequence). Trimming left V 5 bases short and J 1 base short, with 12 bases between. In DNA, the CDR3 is TGTGCCAGCAGTCCAGGAGCGGGTGCCAAAAACATTCAGTACTTC. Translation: CASSPGAGAKNIQYF.

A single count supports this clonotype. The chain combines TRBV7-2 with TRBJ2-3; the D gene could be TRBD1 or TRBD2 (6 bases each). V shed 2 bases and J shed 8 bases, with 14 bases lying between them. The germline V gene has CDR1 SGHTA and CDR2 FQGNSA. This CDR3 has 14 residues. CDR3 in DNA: TGTGCCAGCAGCTTACAGGGAGAGGGGGGTACGCAGTATTTT. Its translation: CASSLQGEGGTQYF.

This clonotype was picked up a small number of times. CDR3 in amino acids: CASSEVGQTRYGYTF. The CDR3 DNA sequence: TGTGCCAGCAGTGAAGTGGGGCAGACTCGCTATGGCTACACCTTC. The chain couples TRBV6-1 to TRBJ1-2; D may be TRBD1 (5 bases). Germline loops: CDR1 MNHNS, CDR2 SASEGT. Trimming took off 1 base at V and 4 bases at J, with 13 bases between the two ends. The CDR3 contains 15 residues.

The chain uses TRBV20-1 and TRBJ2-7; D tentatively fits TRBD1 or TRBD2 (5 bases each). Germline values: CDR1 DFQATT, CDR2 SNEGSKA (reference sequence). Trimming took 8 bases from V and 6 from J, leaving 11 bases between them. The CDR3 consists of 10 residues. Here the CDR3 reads CSCGGVEQYF. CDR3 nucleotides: TGCAGTTGTGGGGGAGTCGAGCAGTACTTC.

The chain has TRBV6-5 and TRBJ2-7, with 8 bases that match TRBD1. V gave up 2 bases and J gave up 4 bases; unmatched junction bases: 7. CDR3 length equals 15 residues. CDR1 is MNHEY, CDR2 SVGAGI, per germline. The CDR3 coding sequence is TGTGCCAGCAGTTACACGGAGGGACAGGCGTACGAGCAGTACTTC. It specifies CASSYTEGQAYEQYF.

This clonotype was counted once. DNA for the CDR3: TGTGCCGGAAGGCAGGGGGAAAAACTGTTTTTT. This gives the protein CAGRQGEKLFF. The V gene is TRBV7-9, the J gene TRBJ1-4; tentative D call: TRBD1 (6 bases). Trimming removed 11 bases from V and 8 bases from J, with 12 bases in between. CDR1 and CDR2 (germline): SEHNR, FQNEAQ (reference sequence). The CDR3 runs to 11 residues.

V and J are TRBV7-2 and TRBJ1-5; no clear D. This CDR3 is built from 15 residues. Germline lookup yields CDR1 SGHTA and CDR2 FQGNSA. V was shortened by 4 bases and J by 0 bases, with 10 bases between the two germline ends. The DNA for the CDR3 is TGTGCCAGCAGCTCTACAGTTTATAGCAATCAGCCCCAGCATTTT. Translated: CASSSTVYSNQPQHF.

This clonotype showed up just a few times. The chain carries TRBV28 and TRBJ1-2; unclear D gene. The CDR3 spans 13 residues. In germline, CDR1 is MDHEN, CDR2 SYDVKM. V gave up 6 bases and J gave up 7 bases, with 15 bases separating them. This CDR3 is CASSRGYVGGYTF. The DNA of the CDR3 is TGTGCCAGCAGCCGAGGGTATGTGGGTGGCTACACCTTC.

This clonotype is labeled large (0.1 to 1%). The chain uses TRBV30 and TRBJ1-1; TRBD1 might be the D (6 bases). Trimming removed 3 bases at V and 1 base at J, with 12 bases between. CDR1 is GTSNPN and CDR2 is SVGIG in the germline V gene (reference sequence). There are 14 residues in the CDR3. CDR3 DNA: TGTGCCTGGAGATTTACAGGGAGGAACACTGAAGCTTTCTTT. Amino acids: CAWRFTGRNTEAFF.

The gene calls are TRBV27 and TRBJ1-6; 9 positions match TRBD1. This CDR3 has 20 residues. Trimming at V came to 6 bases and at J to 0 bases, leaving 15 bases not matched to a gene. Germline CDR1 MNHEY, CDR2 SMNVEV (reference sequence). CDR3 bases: TGTGCCAGCAGGACCTGGACAGGGGCCGGCGGGACCTCCTATAATTCACCCCTCCACTTT. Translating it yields CASRTWTGAGGTSYNSPLHF.

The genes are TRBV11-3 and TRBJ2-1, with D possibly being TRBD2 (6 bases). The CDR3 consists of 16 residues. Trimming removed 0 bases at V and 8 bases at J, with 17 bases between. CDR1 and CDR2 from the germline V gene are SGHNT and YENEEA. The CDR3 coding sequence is TGTGCCAGCAGCTTAGACGGGCGGGATGGTTTCGATGAGCAGTTCTTC. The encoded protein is CASSLDGRDGFDEQFF.

CDR3: CASNSLAGAIEQFF. Here the CDR3 DNA reads TGTGCCAGTAACTCACTAGCGGGAGCCATTGAGCAGTTCTTC. The genes are TRBV19 and TRBJ2-1; 11 bases agree with TRBD2. The CDR3 loop spans 14 amino acids. With V trimmed by 7 bases and J by 9 bases, 8 bases remained unmatched. Per the germline V gene, CDR1 is LNHDA and CDR2 is SQIVND (reference sequence).

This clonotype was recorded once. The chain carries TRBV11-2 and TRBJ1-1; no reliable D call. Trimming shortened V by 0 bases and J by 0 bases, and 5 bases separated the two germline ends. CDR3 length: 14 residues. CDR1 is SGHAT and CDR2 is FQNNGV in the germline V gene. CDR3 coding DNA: TGTGCCAGCAGCTTAGACGGATTGAACACTGAAGCTTTCTTT. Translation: CASSLDGLNTEAFF.